This is a list of T cell receptor beta chains from one sample in a study of blood T cell repertoires in COVID-19. Only in-frame clones appear in the TCRdb table, and some are missing; sequencing was by immunoSEQ multiplex PCR. Altogether about 240,000 clones are present, about nine tenths being singletons, with the ten largest covering roughly 6.3%. Material: peripheral blood. The receptor set was obtained from a man aged 55 to 70 with acute or convalescent COVID-19. The CDR3 runs from the conserved cysteine through the conserved F or W. A D gene is named only where the DNA matches it firmly. Size values are once, few and many counts, or a class for expanded clones, and some rows have none.

J: TRBJ1-1; size: once; D: TRBD1; V: TRBV29-1; CDR3: CSVSGQGRTEAFF; DNA: TGCAGCGTTAGCGGACAGGGGCGCACTGAAGCTTTCTTT
J: TRBJ2-5; size: NA; D: TRBD1; V: TRBV18; CDR3: CASSPTGVGETQYF; DNA: TGTGCCAGCTCACCAACAGGGGTGGGAGAGACCCAGTACTTC
J: TRBJ1-6; size: NA; D: NA; V: TRBV5-1; CDR3: CASSLGMGPGNSPLHF; DNA: TGCGCCAGCAGCTTGGGTATGGGGCCCGGGAATTCACCCCTCCACTTT
J: TRBJ2-3; size: once; D: NA; V: TRBV7-3; CDR3: CASRRGLKPSTDTQYF; DNA: TGTGCCAGCAGAAGAGGACTCAAGCCTTCCACAGATACGCAGTATTTT
J: TRBJ1-1; size: NA; D: TRBD1; V: TRBV6-5; CDR3: CASRFSGQPAFF; DNA: TGTGCCAGCAGGTTCTCGGGACAGCCAGCTTTCTTT
J: TRBJ2-7; size: NA; D: NA; V: TRBV4-1; CDR3: CASSQGLDYEQYF; DNA: TGCGCCAGCAGCCAAGGACTGGACTACGAGCAGTACTTC
J: TRBJ2-7; size: few; D: TRBD2; V: TRBV7-8; CDR3: CASSSLAGVVYEQYF; DNA: TGTGCCAGCAGCTCCCTAGCGGGAGTAGTATACGAGCAGTACTTC
J: TRBJ2-5; size: once; D: TRBD1; V: TRBV5-1; CDR3: CASSLAGTGEETQYF; DNA: TGCGCCAGCAGCTTGGCCGGGACAGGGGAAGAGACCCAGTACTTC
J: TRBJ1-1; size: NA; D: TRBD1; V: TRBV25-1; CDR3: CASSGTGGGGTEAFF; DNA: TGTGCCAGCAGTGGGACAGGGGGCGGTGGCACTGAAGCTTTCTTT
J: TRBJ2-7; size: NA; D: TRBD1; V: TRBV4-1; CDR3: CASSRGTGAYEQYF; DNA: TGCGCCAGCAGCAGAGGGACAGGGGCCTACGAGCAGTACTTC